Following are 9 T cell receptor beta chains from one sample sequenced in a study of molecular identifiers for immune sequencing clone quantification. A single record per CDR3 protein comes from TCRdb applying MiXCR to the PCR reads. Among about 640,000 distinct CDR3 sequences listed, 15% to 20% were seen once. The sample consisted of naive CD8+ T cells from blood, with Jurkat cell RNA spiked in. Subset described: FACS-sorted CD8+CD4-CCR7+CD45RA+ naive T cells. Receptor source: a human donor in good health. Some libraries in this study had Jurkat cell RNA spiked in.

This clonotype was counted many times. The chain joins TRBV4-1 to TRBJ1-5; 11 bases are shared with TRBD1. Germline V gene lookup returns CDR1 MGHRA and CDR2 YSYEKL. V lost 0 bases and J lost 7; bases outside the gene matches: 11. There are 18 residues in the CDR3. The CDR3 coding sequence is TGCGCCAGCAGCCAAGAAGGACAGGGGGCAGATTTTAACCAGCCCCAGCATTTT. It encodes CASSQEGQGADFNQPQHF.

V and J are TRBV11-2 and TRBJ2-7; D uncertain. The CDR3 sequence is 13 residues long. V was clipped by 0 bases and J by 6 bases, with 9 bases between them. Germline V lookup: CDR1 SGHAT, CDR2 FQNNGV. The CDR3 sequence: CASSLDWQVEQYF. For the CDR3, the DNA is TGTGCCAGCAGCTTAGATTGGCAGGTCGAGCAGTACTTC.

This clonotype occurred many times. V usage is TRBV12-5 and J usage is TRBJ2-3; 8 bases fit TRBD1. The junction had 3 bases not matched to a gene; V was cut back by 6 bases and J by 4 bases. There are 13 residues in the CDR3. The V gene's germline CDR1 is LGHNT and CDR2 FRNRAP. CDR3: CASGADRADTQYF. The CDR3 region has the DNA TGTGCTAGTGGAGCGGACAGGGCAGATACGCAGTATTTT.

CDR3 sequence reads: CASSQETPRYNEQFF. CDR3 bases: TGCGCCAGCAGCCAGGAGACTCCTCGCTACAATGAGCAGTTCTTC. The rearrangement links TRBV4-1 to TRBJ2-1; no clear D gene. CDR1 and CDR2 (germline): MGHRA, YSYEKL. CDR3 length: 15 amino acids. V lost 3 bases and J 3 bases, leaving 12 bases between the germline ends.

About this clonotype: A much larger clone lies a single base off, so this may be a read error. This sequence joins TRBV4-2 and TRBJ2-7; D possibly uses TRBD1 or TRBD2 (5 bases each). The CDR3 loop spans 18 amino acids. Trimming stripped 1 base from V and 0 bases from J, with 19 bases between. Germline V CDR1 and CDR2: LGHNA, YNFKEQ. The CDR3 nucleotides read TGTGCCAGCAGCCAAGGGATGGGCATCGGGACCCTCTCCTACGAGCAGTACTTC. It is translated as CASSQGMGIGTLSYEQYF.

This clonotype was observed at least ten times. The rearrangement uses TRBV7-2 and TRBJ1-6; 7 bases map to TRBD1. Looked up from germline, CDR1 is SGHTA and CDR2 is FQGNSA. CDR3 length: 15 amino acids. V was pared by 4 bases and J by 10 bases, with 10 bases of the junction left unmatched. The DNA for the CDR3 is TGTGCCAGCAGCTCCCCAATAGACAGGGCCTCACCCCTCCACTTT. Translation gives CASSSPIDRASPLHF.

The chain is built from TRBV4-3 and TRBJ1-2; D is uncertain. The germline gives CDR1 LGHNA, CDR2 YSLEER. This CDR3 spans 15 amino acids. V dropped 0 bases and J dropped 8 bases, with 16 bases sitting between them. DNA for the CDR3: TGCGCCAGCAGCCAAGATCGGGCAGAAGTGAGGGGCTACACCTTC. Protein: CASSQDRAEVRGYTF.

The chain carries TRBV28 and TRBJ2-7; no clear D gene. This CDR3 comprises 14 residues. Trimming cost V 4 bases and J 6 bases, with 16 bases left between them. Germline V gene data show CDR1 as MDHEN and CDR2 as SYDVKM. This CDR3 reads CASSSDSSSAEQYF. The CDR3 DNA sequence: TGTGCCAGCAGTTCCGATTCCAGTTCTGCCGAGCAGTACTTC.

In its sample, this clonotype was seen many times. The chain couples TRBV20-1 to TRBJ1-1; 7 bases match TRBD1. V was clipped by 5 bases and J by 0 bases; unmatched bases: 6. The CDR3 is 14 amino acids. CDR1 and CDR2 (germline): DFQATT, SNEGSKA (reference sequence). CDR3 bases: TGCAGTGCTGGCCCCGGGACAGTGAACACTGAAGCTTTCTTT. Its protein is CSAGPGTVNTEAFF.